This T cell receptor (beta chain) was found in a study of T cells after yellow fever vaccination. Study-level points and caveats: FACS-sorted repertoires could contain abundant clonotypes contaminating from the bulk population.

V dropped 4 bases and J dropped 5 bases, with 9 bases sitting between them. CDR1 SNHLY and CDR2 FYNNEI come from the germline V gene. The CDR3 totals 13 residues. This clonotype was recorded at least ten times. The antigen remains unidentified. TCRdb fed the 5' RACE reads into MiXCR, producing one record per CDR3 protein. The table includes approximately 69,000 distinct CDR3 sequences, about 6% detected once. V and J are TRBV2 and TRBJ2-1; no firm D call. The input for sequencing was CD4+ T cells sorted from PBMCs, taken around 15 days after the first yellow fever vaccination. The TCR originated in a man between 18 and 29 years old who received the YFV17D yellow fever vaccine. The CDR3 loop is CASSVRPDNEQFF. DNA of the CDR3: TGTGCCAGCAGTGTTCGACCCGACAATGAGCAGTTCTTC.